The present entry profiles one T cell receptor (beta chain) with its context. The antigen it recognizes is unknown. The sample holds no much larger clone one base away, and base qualities are not on file. This sample also contains other DNA sequences that code for the same CDR3. V is clipped by 0 bases and J by 4 bases, and the sequence between their germline boundaries is 11 bases long. As encoded in the germline V gene, CDR1 is SGDLS while CDR2 is YYNGEE. Including the terminal cysteine and phenylalanine, the CDR3 comprises 15 residues. Left in the record is the CDR3 DNA by itself, 45 bases read in frame from the first base. The data derive from a study of blood T cell repertoires in COVID-19 (dated by TCRdb to about 2020). About the full investigation: The collaborator samples originated in the United States, Italy and Spain and spanned the acute and convalescent phases of COVID-19. The material from the prospective study consisted of cDNA or gDNA derived from T cells, B-cell-depleted T cells, or PBMCs. Deeply sampled blood TCRbeta repertoires from subjects exposed to, actively infected with, or recovered from COVID-19 were included in the dataset. A freely available public database, intended as a resource for researchers studying the immune response to SARS-CoV-2, is where the repertoires were released. The samples were drawn from two sources: the first 160 participants of the ongoing ImmuneRACE study, and 1,200 or so subjects contributed by 6 global collaborators. Sample metadata almost always included a de-identified subject ID, COVID-19 status, age in years and sex. Where available, HLA class I and class II types were taken from metadata supplied by the sample provider and were not determined by assay-based typing. Here is what the overall study found, with its caveats: The quantity of clinical and demographic metadata differed by source and by participant and was supplied without curation.

TCRbeta CDR3 regions were amplified from genomic DNA by means of the immunoSEQ Assay, a bias-controlled multiplex PCR. As for how the authors treated the data: Nucleated cell counts per sample were estimated from amplification of reference gene primers within the assay. Sequence reads were collapsed and filtered to measure the absolute abundance of every unique TCRbeta CDR3 rearrangement. Productive Simpson clonality was computed per sample as the square root of Simpson's diversity index over productive rearrangements. The table comes from immuneACCESS by way of TCRdb, which keeps in-frame sequences with V and J called. Part of the clones is missing from these tables; in studies checked, under half for an unresolved V gene and the rest for unknown reasons. From that table come the V and J calls and clone size; the DNA was used to work out D and trimming. This sample gives approximately 97,000 clones in total; more than 85% of them show up just once. The biggest ten clones account for about 4% of the sample.

The collaborating institutions used their own protocols to collect whole blood in K2EDTA tubes. For TCRbeta analysis, collaborators shipped samples in one of three forms: frozen whole blood, isolated PBMCs, or DNA extracted from either of those sample types. The sequence links TRBV9 to TRBJ1-3, with the D gene call left open. This receptor was identified in a man aged 18 to 29 with acute or convalescent COVID-19. The sequenced material came from peripheral blood. The CDR3 protein: CASSVGSGTGNTIYF. The DNA sequence follows: TGTGCCAGCAGCGTAGGATCAGGTACAGGAAACACCATATATTTT.